This T cell receptor (beta chain) emerged from a study of OX40 agonist ivuxolimab in advanced cancers. Context from the whole study: The costimulatory receptor OX40 (CD134) was targeted by ivuxolimab, a fully human IgG2 agonistic monoclonal antibody. Prior anti-PD-1, anti-PD-L1 or anti-CTLA-4 therapy was permitted, and checkpoint inhibitors had been received by 30% to 40% of dose-escalation patients. The paper covers the monotherapy dose-escalation part of the phase I ivuxolimab trial, which included N ≈ 50 patients. Intravenous ivuxolimab was administered to patients every 2 weeks at six dose levels: 0.01, 0.1, 0.3, 1.5, 3 and 10 mg/kg. The purpose of peripheral TCRbeta sequencing was to test whether ivuxolimab changed TCR sequence diversity and led to clonal T-cell expansion. Three dose-escalation patients achieved partial responses, one with hepatocellular carcinoma and two with cutaneous melanoma. Of the roughly 54 dose-escalation patients, hepatocellular carcinoma was present in 19, melanoma in approximately 15, renal cell carcinoma in 9 and head and neck cancer in 9. In the dose-escalation cohort, 82.7% of patients were male, and the mean age was about 55 years, with a range of roughly 20 to 79. The full study reports these points: After ivuxolimab, more expanded clones were found on average in CD8+ T cells than in CD4+ T cells. Clonal expansion of both CD4+ and CD8+ blood T cells was observed from baseline to week 6 at doses 0.1 to 3.0 mg/kg. The antigen specificity of the peripheral T cells that underwent clonal expansion was not determined. Low levels of normalized T-cell clonal expansion were also seen in some nonresponding patients. Partial responders in the 0.1-3.0 mg/kg groups had among the lowest normalized peripheral clonal expansion, especially among CD8+ T cells.

On this clone: Its binding antigen is unknown. There are no base qualities to consult, and no much larger clone falls within one base.

Genomic DNA was extracted from sorted cells for sequencing of the TCRbeta CDR3 region. The immunoSEQ Assay was used for sequencing of TCRbeta CDR3 regions. TCRdb's version of the immuneACCESS table is confined to in-frame rearrangements and falls short of the full clone set. An unresolved V gene accounts for under half of the shortfall where checked; the remainder is of unknown origin. The sample table contains more than 60,000 clones; only one count was recorded for around 84% of them. Around 30% of the sample is taken by the ten largest. V loses 0 bases, J loses 6 bases, and the germline ends lie 12 bases apart. The germline V gene encodes CDR1 SGHRS and CDR2 YFSETQ. Reading from cysteine to phenylalanine, the CDR3 counts 14 amino acids. Just CDR3 DNA is preserved here, 42 bases in frame from base 1. The trial excluded patients who had a history of autoimmune disease or who were on systemic immunosuppression. In every dose cohort, peripheral blood was drawn for TCR sequencing at baseline, cycle 4 day 1, and cycle 7 day 1. The samples were taken from a phase I, first-in-human, multicenter, open-label dose-escalation trial of ivuxolimab. The trial enrolled adults with locally advanced or metastatic head and neck squamous cell, hepatocellular, melanoma or renal cell carcinoma. Before TCR sequencing, CD4+ and CD8+ T cells were separately sorted from peripheral blood.

The rearranged chain carries TRBV5-1 and TRBJ1-2; no D gene is confidently identified. The clonotype comes from an adult with an advanced solid tumor such as melanoma, head and neck, liver or kidney cancer. Here the sequenced sample was CD4+ or CD8+ T cells sorted from blood, taken in a trial of the OX40 agonist ivuxolimab. The CDR3 in this case is CASSLATDGNGYTF. The DNA sequence is given as TGCGCCAGCAGCTTGGCCACCGATGGAAATGGCTACACCTTC.